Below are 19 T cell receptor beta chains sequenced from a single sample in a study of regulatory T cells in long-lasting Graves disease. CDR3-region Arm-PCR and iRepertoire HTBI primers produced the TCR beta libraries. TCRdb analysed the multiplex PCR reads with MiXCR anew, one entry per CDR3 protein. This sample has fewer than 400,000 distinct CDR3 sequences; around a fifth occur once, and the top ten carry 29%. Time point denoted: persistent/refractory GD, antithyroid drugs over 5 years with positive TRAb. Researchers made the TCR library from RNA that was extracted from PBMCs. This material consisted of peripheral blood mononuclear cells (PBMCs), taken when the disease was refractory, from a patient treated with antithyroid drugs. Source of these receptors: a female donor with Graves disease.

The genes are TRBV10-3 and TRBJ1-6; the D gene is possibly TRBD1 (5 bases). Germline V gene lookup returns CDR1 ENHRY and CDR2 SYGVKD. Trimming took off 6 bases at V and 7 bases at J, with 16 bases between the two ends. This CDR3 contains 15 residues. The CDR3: CAISAFQGRNSPLHF. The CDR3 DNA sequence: TGTGCCATCAGCGCCTTTCAGGGACGGAATTCACCCCTCCACTTT.

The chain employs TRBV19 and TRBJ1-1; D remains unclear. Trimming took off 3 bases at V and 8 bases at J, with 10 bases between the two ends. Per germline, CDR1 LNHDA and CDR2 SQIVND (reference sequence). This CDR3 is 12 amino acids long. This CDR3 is CASSIVGLEAFF. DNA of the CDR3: TGTGCCAGTAGTATTGTCGGGTTGGAAGCTTTCTTT. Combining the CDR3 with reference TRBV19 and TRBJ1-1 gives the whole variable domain DGGITQSPKYLFRKEGQNVTLSCEQNLNHDAMYWYRQDPGQGLRLIYYSQIVNDFQKGDIAEGYSVSREKKESFPLTVTSAQKNPTAFYLCASSIVGLEAFFGQGTRLTVV.

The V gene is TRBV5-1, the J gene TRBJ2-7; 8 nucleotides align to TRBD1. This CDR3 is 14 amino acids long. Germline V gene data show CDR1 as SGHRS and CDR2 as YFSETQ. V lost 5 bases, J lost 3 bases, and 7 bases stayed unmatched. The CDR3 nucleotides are TGCGCCAGCAGAGCAACAGGGGGGAGCTACGAGCAGTACTTC. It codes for CASRATGGSYEQYF.

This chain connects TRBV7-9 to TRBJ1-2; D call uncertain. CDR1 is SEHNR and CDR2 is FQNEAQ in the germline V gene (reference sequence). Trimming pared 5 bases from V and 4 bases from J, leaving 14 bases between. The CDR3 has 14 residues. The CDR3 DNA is TGTGCCAGCAGCCCCTTGGCCCTGGGCTATGGCTACACCTTC. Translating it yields CASSPLALGYGYTF.

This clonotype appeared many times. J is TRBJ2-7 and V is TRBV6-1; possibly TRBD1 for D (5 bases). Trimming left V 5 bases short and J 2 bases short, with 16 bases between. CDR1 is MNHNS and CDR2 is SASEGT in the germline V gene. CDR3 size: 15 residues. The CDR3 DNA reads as TGTGCCAGCAGTCCCGTAGCTGCAGGGACCTACGAGCAGTACTTC. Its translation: CASSPVAAGTYEQYF.

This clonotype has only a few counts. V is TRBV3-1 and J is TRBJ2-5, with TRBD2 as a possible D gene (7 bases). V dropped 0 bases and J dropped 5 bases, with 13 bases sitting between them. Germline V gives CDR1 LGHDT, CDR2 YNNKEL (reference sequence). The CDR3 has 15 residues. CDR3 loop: CASSQDGGLRETQYF. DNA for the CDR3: TGTGCCAGCAGCCAAGACGGGGGGCTTCGGGAGACCCAGTACTTC.

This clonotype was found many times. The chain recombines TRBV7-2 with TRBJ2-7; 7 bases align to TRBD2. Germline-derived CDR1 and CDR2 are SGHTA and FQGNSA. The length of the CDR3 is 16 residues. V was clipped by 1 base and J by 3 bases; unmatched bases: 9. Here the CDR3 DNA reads TGTGCCAGCAGCTTAGTCGGGGGGTCCGGGTACTACGAGCAGTACTTC. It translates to CASSLVGGSGYYEQYF.

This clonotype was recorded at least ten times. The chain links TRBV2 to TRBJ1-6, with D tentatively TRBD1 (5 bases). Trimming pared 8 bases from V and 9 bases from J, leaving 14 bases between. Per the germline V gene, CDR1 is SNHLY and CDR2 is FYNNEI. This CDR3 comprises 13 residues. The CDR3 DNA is TGTGCCAGCCGGGATGGCAGGGTTTCACCCCTCCACTTT. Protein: CASRDGRVSPLHF.

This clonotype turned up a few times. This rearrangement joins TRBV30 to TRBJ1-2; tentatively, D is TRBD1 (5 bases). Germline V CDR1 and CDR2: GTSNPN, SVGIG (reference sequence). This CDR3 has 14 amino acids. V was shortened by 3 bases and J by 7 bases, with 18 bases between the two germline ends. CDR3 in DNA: TGTGCCTGGAGCCCCGGCCGGGGGGACGCTGGCTACACCTTC. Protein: CAWSPGRGDAGYTF. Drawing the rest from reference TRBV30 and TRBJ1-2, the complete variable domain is SQTIHQWPATLVQPVGSPLSLECTVEGTSNPNLYWYRQAAGRGLQLLFYSVGIGQISSEVPQNLSASRPQDRQFILSSKKLLLSDSGFYLCAWSPGRGDAGYTFGSGTRLTVV.

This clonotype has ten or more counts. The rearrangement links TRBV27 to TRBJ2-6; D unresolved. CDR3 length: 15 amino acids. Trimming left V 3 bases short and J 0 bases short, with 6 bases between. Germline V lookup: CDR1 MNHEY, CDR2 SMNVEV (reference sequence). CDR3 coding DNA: TGTGCCAGCAGTTTCGAAATCTCTGGGGCCAACGTCCTGACTTTC. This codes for CASSFEISGANVLTF.

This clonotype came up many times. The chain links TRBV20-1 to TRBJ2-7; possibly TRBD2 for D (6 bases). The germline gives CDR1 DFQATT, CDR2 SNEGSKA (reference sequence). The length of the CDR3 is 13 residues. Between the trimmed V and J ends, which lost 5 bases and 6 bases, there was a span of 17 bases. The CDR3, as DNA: TGCAGTGCTGAGAAGGGGTACGGGGGCGAGCAGTACTTC. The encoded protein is CSAEKGYGGEQYF.

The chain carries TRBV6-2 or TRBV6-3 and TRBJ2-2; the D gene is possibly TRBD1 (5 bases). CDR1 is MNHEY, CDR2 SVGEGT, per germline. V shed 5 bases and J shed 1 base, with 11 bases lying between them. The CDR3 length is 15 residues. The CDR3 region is CASSGAGMNTGELFF. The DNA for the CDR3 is TGTGCCAGCAGTGGGGCAGGGATGAACACCGGGGAGCTGTTTTTT.

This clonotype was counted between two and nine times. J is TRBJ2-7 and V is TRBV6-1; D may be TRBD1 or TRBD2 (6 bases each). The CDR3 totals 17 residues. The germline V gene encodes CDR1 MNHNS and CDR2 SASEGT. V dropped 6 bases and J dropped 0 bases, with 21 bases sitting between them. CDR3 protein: CASRPLGGRGRSYEQYF. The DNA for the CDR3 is TGTGCCAGCAGGCCCCTAGGGGGACGGGGGCGCTCCTACGAGCAGTACTTC.

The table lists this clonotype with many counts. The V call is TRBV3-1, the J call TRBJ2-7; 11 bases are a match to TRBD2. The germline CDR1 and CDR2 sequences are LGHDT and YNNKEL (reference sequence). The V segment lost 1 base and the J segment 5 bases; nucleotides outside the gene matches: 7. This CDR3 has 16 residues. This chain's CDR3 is CASSQVVTSGKHEQYF. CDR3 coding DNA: TGTGCCAGCAGCCAAGTGGTGACTAGCGGGAAACACGAGCAGTACTTC.

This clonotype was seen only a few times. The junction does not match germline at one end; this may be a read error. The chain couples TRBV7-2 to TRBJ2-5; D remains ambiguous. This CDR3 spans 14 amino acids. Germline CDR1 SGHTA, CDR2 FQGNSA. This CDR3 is CASSLDLSPETLYF. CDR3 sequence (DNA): TGTGCCAGCAGCTTGGACCTCTCGCCGGAGACCCTGTACTTC.

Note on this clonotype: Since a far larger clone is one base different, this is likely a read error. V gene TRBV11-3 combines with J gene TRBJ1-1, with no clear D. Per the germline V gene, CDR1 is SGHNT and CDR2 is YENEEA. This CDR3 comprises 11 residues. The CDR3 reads CAGSLASEAFF. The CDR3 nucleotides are TGTGCCGGCAGCTTAGCTTCTGAAGCTTTCTTT.

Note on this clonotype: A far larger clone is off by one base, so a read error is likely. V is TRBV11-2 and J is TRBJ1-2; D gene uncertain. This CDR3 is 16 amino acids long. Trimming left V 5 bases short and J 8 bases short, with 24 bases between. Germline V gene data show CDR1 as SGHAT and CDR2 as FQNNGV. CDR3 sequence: CASSPKGVGILWGYTF. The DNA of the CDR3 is TGTGCCAGCAGCCCGAAGGGCGTCGGAATTCTATGGGGCTACACCTTC.

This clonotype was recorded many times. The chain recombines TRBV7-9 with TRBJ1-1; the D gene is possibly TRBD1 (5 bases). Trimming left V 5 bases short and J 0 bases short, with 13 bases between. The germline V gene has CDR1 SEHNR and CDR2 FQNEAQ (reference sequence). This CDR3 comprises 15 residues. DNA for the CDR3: TGTGCCAGCAGCCCGGGGACTGGGGTGAACACTGAAGCTTTCTTT. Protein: CASSPGTGVNTEAFF.

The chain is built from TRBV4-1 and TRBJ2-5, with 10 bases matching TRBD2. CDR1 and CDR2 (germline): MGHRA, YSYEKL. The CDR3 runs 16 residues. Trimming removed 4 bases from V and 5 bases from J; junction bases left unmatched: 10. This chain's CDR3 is CASSPLVLAGAETQYF. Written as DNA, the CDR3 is TGCGCCAGCAGCCCCCTCGTCCTAGCGGGAGCGGAGACCCAGTACTTC.